This TCR beta chain originates from a study of CD8 T cells in Susac syndrome. This CDR3 comprises 15 residues. The ends lost 1 base at V and 3 bases at J; junction bases unmatched: 5. Germline assignment: CDR1 DFQATT and CDR2 SNEGSKA (reference sequence). Random hexamers were used to reverse transcribe 0.5 to 1 ug of RNA. Each CDR3 protein gets one entry after TCRdb re-called the immunoSEQ multiplex PCR reads with MiXCR. The sample has a few hundred thousand distinct CDR3 sequences, about 85% seen once. Sequenced sample: CD8+ T cells from PBMCs. The receptor was isolated from a human donor with multiple sclerosis. The rearrangement uses TRBV20-1 and TRBJ2-1; 8 bases fit TRBD1. The CDR3 DNA reads TGCAGTGCTAGAGCCCCGACAGGGGTCTACAATGAGCAGTTCTTC. It encodes CSARAPTGVYNEQFF.